A single sample gave rise to the 18 T cell receptor beta chains below, sequenced in a study of T cells in Graves' hyperthyroidism and ophthalmopathy. TCR beta CDR3 regions were amplified from RNA transcripts. Carried out on the TCR CDR3, a first-round RT-PCR used the HTBI primer set. MiXCR, applied by TCRdb to the multiplex PCR reads, yields one record per CDR3 protein. The data show 640,000 or so distinct CDR3 sequences, approximately 15% seen once. The sequencing input was blood. The origin of the receptors is a woman younger than 30 with Graves' ophthalmopathy.

This clonotype was seen ten or more times. The chain combines TRBV28 with TRBJ2-1; tentatively, D is TRBD1 or TRBD2 (6 bases each). The CDR3 extends over 13 amino acids. CDR1 is MDHEN, CDR2 SYDVKM, per germline. Trimming took off 5 bases at V and 11 bases at J, with 16 bases between the two ends. DNA for the CDR3: TGTGCCAGCAGTCAGGATCGGGGGCAGAAGCAGTTCTTC. Its protein is CASSQDRGQKQFF.

This clonotype has a handful of counts. J is TRBJ2-1 and V is TRBV6-5; 10 bases match TRBD2. CDR1 is MNHEY and CDR2 is SVGAGI in the germline V gene. This CDR3 spans 16 amino acids. V lost 1 base, J lost 8 bases, and 8 bases stayed unmatched. CDR3 bases: TGTGCCAGCAGTTACTTGCTAGCGGGAGTATTACATGAGCAGTTCTTC. Its protein product is CASSYLLAGVLHEQFF.

This clonotype was detected many times. The CDR3 DNA reads as TGTGCCAGCCGAGGGCTCTGGCGGGAGGTCTACAATGAGCAGTTCTTC. Translating it yields CASRGLWREVYNEQFF. The chain couples TRBV7-9 to TRBJ2-1, with 8 bases fitting TRBD2. CDR3 length: 16 residues. The ends lost 8 bases at V and 3 bases at J; junction bases unmatched: 12. Per the germline V gene, CDR1 is SEHNR and CDR2 is FQNEAQ (reference sequence).

The rearrangement uses TRBV20-1 and TRBJ2-4, with D possibly being TRBD1 or TRBD2 (5 bases each). V lost 0 bases and J 11 bases, leaving 20 bases between the germline ends. Germline CDR1 reads DFQATT; CDR2 reads SNEGSKA (reference sequence). The CDR3 consists of 15 residues. In DNA form, the CDR3 reads TGCAGTGCTAGAGATCGGGATAACGCCAGGGATGTTCAGTACTTC. It translates to CSARDRDNARDVQYF.

Only a few counts were recorded for this clonotype. The chain links TRBV7-6 to TRBJ2-3; 12 nucleotides align to TRBD2. This CDR3 is built from 16 residues. V shed 3 bases and J 2 bases; nucleotides not matched to a gene: 3. Germline CDR1 reads SGHVS; CDR2 reads FNYEAQ. This CDR3 is CASSFLAGGNTDTQYF. CDR3 bases: TGTGCCAGCAGCTTTCTAGCGGGAGGGAACACAGATACGCAGTATTTT.

This clonotype was observed a few times. V usage is TRBV6-1 and J usage is TRBJ1-3, with 8 bases lining up with TRBD1. V lost 9 bases to trimming and J lost 0 bases; unmatched junction nucleotides: 13. This CDR3 is 17 amino acids long. From germline, CDR1 is MNHNS and CDR2 SASEGT. The CDR3 loop reads CARGNVSTGDSGNTIYF. CDR3 DNA sequence: TGTGCCAGGGGGAACGTTTCGACAGGGGACTCTGGAAACACCATATATTTT.

Note on this clonotype: A much larger clone lies one base from this, so it may be a read error. This rearrangement joins TRBV12-3 or TRBV12-4 to TRBJ2-7, with D maybe TRBD2 (5 bases). This CDR3 is 15 amino acids long. Trimming stripped 11 bases from V and 0 bases from J, with 20 bases between. CDR3 amino acids: CAGTPNLGSSYEQYF. In nucleotides, the CDR3 is TGTGCCGGCACCCCAAATTTGGGGAGCTCCTACGAGCAGTACTTC.

This clonotype was picked up many times. The chain uses TRBV4-2 and TRBJ2-5; D is perhaps TRBD2 (5 bases). This CDR3 is 15 amino acids long. From germline, CDR1 is LGHNA and CDR2 YNFKEQ. The V end lost 1 base, the J end lost 5 bases, and 14 bases lay between the germline ends. CDR3 in amino acids: CASSQGRTGGETQYF. CDR3 DNA: TGTGCCAGCAGCCAAGGCCGGACTGGCGGGGAGACCCAGTACTTC.

This clonotype was seen repeatedly, ten times or more. The chain carries TRBV7-2 and TRBJ1-2, with D unclear. The length of the CDR3 is 13 residues. V was cut by 5 bases and J by 7 bases, with 14 bases left in between. Per germline, CDR1 SGHTA and CDR2 FQGNSA. CDR3 in DNA: TGTGCCAGCAGCCCGGACGGCCAAGGTGGCTACACCTTC. Translating it yields CASSPDGQGGYTF.

This clonotype was picked up many times. This rearrangement joins TRBV24-1 to TRBJ2-5, with 7 nucleotides matching TRBD1. Germline V lookup: CDR1 KGHDR, CDR2 SFDVKD. The CDR3 spans 13 residues. The V segment lost 9 bases and the J segment 0 bases; nucleotides outside the gene matches: 3. The chain's CDR3 is CATQGQYQETQYF. The CDR3 DNA reads as TGTGCCACCCAGGGACAGTACCAAGAGACCCAGTACTTC.

This clonotype was counted ten times or more. The chain is built from TRBV12-5 and TRBJ1-1; D is unclear. Germline CDR1 is LGHNT and CDR2 is FRNRAP. The V gene lost 2 bases and the J gene lost 1 base, with 5 bases spanning the gap. The CDR3 runs to 13 residues. The CDR3 bases are TGTGCTAGTGGTTTGAGGGAGAACACTGAAGCTTTCTTT. Protein sequence: CASGLRENTEAFF. The complete variable domain, with remaining parts taken from reference TRBV12-5 and TRBJ1-1, reads DARVTQTPRHKVTEMGQEVTMRCQPILGHNTVFWYRQTMMQGLELLAYFRNRAPLDDSGMPKDRFSAEMPDATLATLKIQPSEPRDSAVYFCASGLRENTEAFFGQGTRLTVV.

This clonotype was recorded at least ten times. The chain recombines TRBV7-2 with TRBJ2-4; 11 bases match TRBD2. V trimming: 2 bases; J trimming: 6 bases; junction bases outside the gene matches: 3. This CDR3 has 15 residues. CDR1 and CDR2 (germline): SGHTA, FQGNSA. In nucleotides, the CDR3 is TGTGCCAGCAGCTTAATTAGCGGGGGGGGAAACATTCAGTACTTC. Translation gives CASSLISGGGNIQYF.

V and J are TRBV7-8 and TRBJ2-7; perhaps TRBD2 as D (5 bases). Germline CDR1 is SGHVS and CDR2 is FQNEAQ. V lost 5 bases and J 3 bases, leaving 20 bases between the germline ends. The CDR3 is 16 amino acids. For the CDR3, the DNA is TGTGCCAGCAGCCCTAGACCGCTAGAAGGAGGCTACGAGCAGTACTTC. Protein: CASSPRPLEGGYEQYF.

This clonotype was picked up a small number of times. This chain links TRBV27 with TRBJ2-7; D is perhaps TRBD1 or TRBD2 (5 bases each). The length of the CDR3 is 15 residues. The V and J ends lost 5 bases and 5 bases respectively, with 19 bases between them. Looked up from germline, CDR1 is MNHEY and CDR2 is SMNVEV (reference sequence). The CDR3 sequence is CASSRGRSQRHEQYF. CDR3 DNA sequence: TGTGCCAGCAGTCGGGGACGGAGCCAAAGGCACGAGCAGTACTTC.

The sample holds a few counts of this clonotype. The genes are TRBV4-2 and TRBJ1-5; the D is unclear. Trimming took off 0 bases at V and 4 bases at J, with 10 bases between the two ends. Germline assignment: CDR1 LGHNA and CDR2 YNFKEQ. The CDR3 has 15 residues. The CDR3 loop is CASSQDLHSNQPQHF. CDR3 DNA sequence: TGTGCCAGCAGCCAAGATCTCCACTCTAATCAGCCCCAGCATTTT.

This clonotype has a count of ten or more. This chain joins TRBV11-2 and TRBJ2-1, with a weak D call TRBD1 (6 bases). CDR1 is SGHAT and CDR2 is FQNNGV in the germline V gene. V lost 3 bases, J lost 8 bases, and 17 bases lay in between. The CDR3 length is 15 residues. This CDR3 is CASSLEQGFFDEQFF. CDR3 DNA sequence: TGTGCCAGCAGCTTGGAGCAGGGGTTCTTTGATGAGCAGTTCTTC.

This clonotype was recorded only once. The V call is TRBV7-2, the J call TRBJ2-7, with 8 positions matching TRBD1. Per germline, CDR1 SGHTA and CDR2 FQGNSA. The CDR3 has 16 amino acids. After removal of 3 bases from V and 5 bases from J, the junction contained 12 bases not matched to a gene. CDR3 amino acids: CASSFTGGLVRHEQYF. The CDR3 DNA is TGTGCCAGCAGCTTCACAGGGGGGCTGGTGAGGCACGAGCAGTACTTC.

The DNA for the CDR3 is TGTGCCAGCAGCTTAGAAGTGGGGGGCACGGAGACCCAGTACTTC. Translating gives CASSLEVGGTETQYF. The chain employs TRBV11-2 and TRBJ2-5; D tentatively reads TRBD1 or TRBD2 (6 bases each). Germline CDR1 reads SGHAT; CDR2 reads FQNNGV. This CDR3 is built from 15 residues. V was shortened by 0 bases and J by 5 bases, with 13 bases between the two germline ends.